This T cell receptor (beta chain) came from a study of spatial heterogeneity in lung cancer. Study-wide context: An average of more than ten raw reads was observed per unique TCR and UMI combination. General observations from the study: In blood, ubiquitous expanded tumor TCRs appeared more at resection than follow-up.

Turning to this clonotype: Its antigen is unidentified.

Indicated time point: sample taken at primary tumor resection. No cell sorting; template was whole RNA from tumor, lung tissue or PBMC. The ends lost 1 base at V and 4 bases at J; junction bases unmatched: 7. The germline gives CDR1 SQVTM, CDR2 ANQGSEA. This CDR3 contains 15 residues. TCRdb processed the 5' RACE reads anew with MiXCR; each CDR3 protein has one entry. The sample has 15,000 to 20,000 distinct CDR3 sequences; 20% to 25% are singletons. The sequencing here drew on PBMCs, taken at surgery. The chain couples TRBV29-1 to TRBJ2-7; 10 nucleotides line up with TRBD2. This receptor was obtained from a female donor with early-stage non-small cell lung cancer. The CDR3 loop reads CSVEVRSSGSYEQYF. The CDR3 DNA reads as TGCAGCGTTGAAGTTCGGTCTAGCGGGAGTTACGAGCAGTACTTC.